The entry below gives a single T cell receptor (beta chain) sequence along with its context. The antigen is not known. The authors ran the immunoSEQ assay, v3.0, at survey level. This table comes from immunoSEQ multiplex PCR, and its TCRdb copy is limited to in-frame clones, with some not included. The table has just over 35,000 clones, around 94% seen once; the top ten hold about 3.6%. The CDR3 loop spans 17 amino acids. V dropped 3 bases and J dropped 2 bases, with 18 bases sitting between them. In germline, CDR1 is SGDLS, CDR2 YYNGEE. The data originate from a study of long-term antiretroviral therapy in people with HIV. Whole-study findings and limits: Nothing was known about ART adherence, viral resistance or changes in therapy.

The chain uses TRBV9 and TRBJ2-1; perhaps TRBD2 as D (7 bases). The sequencing here drew on unsorted PBMCs, taken 4.1 years after starting antiretroviral therapy. This receptor was identified in a woman between 50 and 59 years old with HIV. CDR3 region: CASSARGGPGAYNEQFF. DNA for the CDR3: TGTGCCAGCAGCGCCCGCGGGGGCCCGGGGGCCTACAATGAGCAGTTCTTC. Based on the CDR3 plus reference TRBV9 and TRBJ2-1, the full variable domain is DSGVTQTPKHLITATGQRVTLRCSPRSGDLSVYWYQQSLDQGLQFLIQYYNGEERAKGNILERFSAQQFPDLHSELNLSSLELGDSALYFCASSARGGPGAYNEQFFGPGTRLTVL.